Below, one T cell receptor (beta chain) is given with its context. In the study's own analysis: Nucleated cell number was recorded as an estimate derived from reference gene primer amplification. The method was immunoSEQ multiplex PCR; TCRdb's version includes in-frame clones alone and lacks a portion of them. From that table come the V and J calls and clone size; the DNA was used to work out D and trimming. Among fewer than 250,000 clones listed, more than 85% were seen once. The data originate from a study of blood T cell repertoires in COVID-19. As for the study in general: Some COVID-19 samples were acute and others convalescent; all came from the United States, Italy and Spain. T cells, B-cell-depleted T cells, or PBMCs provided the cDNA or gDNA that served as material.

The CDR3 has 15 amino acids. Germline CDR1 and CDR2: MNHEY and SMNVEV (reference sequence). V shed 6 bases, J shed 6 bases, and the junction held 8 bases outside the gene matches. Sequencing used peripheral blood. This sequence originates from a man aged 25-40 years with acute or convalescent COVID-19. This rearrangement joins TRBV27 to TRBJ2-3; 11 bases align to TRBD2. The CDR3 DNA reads TGTGCCAGCAGAATTAGCGGGAGGGCCGGGGATACGCAGTATTTT. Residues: CASRISGRAGDTQYF.